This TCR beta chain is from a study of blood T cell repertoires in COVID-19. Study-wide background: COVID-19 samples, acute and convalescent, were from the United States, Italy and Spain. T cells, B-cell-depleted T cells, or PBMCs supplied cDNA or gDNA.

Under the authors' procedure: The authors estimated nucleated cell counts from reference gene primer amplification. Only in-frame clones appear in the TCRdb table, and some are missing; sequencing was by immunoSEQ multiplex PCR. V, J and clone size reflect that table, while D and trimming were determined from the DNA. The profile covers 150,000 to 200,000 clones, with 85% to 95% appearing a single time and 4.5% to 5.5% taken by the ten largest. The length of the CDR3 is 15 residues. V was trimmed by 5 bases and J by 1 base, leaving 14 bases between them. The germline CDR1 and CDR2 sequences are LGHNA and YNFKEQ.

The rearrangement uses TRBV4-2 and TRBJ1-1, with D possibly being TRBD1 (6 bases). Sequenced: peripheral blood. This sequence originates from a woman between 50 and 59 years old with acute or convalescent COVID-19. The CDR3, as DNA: TGTGCCAGCAGCAGGCCCGGGACACCGAACACTGAAGCTTTCTTT. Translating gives CASSRPGTPNTEAFF.